The clone carrying this TCR beta chain has more than one count but fewer than ten. The PBMCs were taken from around 9.1 ml of fresh peripheral blood. Per the germline V gene, CDR1 is MGHRA and CDR2 is YSYEKL. The V and J ends lost 2 bases and 7 bases, in that order; junction bases with no gene match: 5. CDR3 size: 15 residues. The data were obtained in a study of T cells in Graves' hyperthyroidism and ophthalmopathy. Amplification of TCR beta CDR3 regions used RNA as the template. First-round RT-PCR of the TCR CDR3 relied on the HTBI primer set. MiXCR was run by TCRdb on the multiplex PCR reads, yielding one entry per CDR3 protein. The data contain 550,000 to 600,000 distinct CDR3 sequences, 14% of them singletons.

The receptor was isolated from a woman between 18 and 29 years old with Graves' ophthalmopathy. The chain recombines TRBV4-1 with TRBJ1-4; TRBD1 matches 9 bases. Sequencing was performed on blood. The CDR3 bases are TGCGCCAGCAGCCAAACCGGGACAGGGCGTGAAAAACTGTTTTTT. It codes for CASSQTGTGREKLFF.